This T cell receptor beta chain was found in a study of shared clonotypes between healthy human individuals. Study in general: In total, the donors were a couple of women and a few men aged 18 to 49.

This CDR3 is 13 amino acids long. Germline CDR1 is SGHTA and CDR2 is FQGNSA. V shed 3 bases and J shed 0 bases, with 6 bases lying between them. To note about this clone: No antigen is known for it. At the DNA level, this CDR3 is encoded by other sequences in the same sample as well.

Study findings and constraints: Represented diversity, genetic and exposure-history alike, was limited by few donors. All-four-donor shared clonotypes had higher generation probabilities than non-shared clonotypes did.

TCRdb's table, derived via immunoSEQ multiplex PCR, lists solely in-frame clones and lacks some. The sample includes approximately 2.4 million clones, around 95% of them seen just once. This clonotype originated in a young man in good health. The sequencing input was naive CD4+ T cells sorted from blood. Documented subset: CD45RA+ positively selected. The V call is TRBV7-2, the J call TRBJ2-7; no reliable D call. The CDR3: CASSLAGSYEQYF. The CDR3 DNA sequence: TGTGCCAGCAGCTTGGCCGGCTCCTACGAGCAGTACTTC. Full variable domain (outside the CDR3, taken from reference TRBV7-2 and TRBJ2-7): GAGVSQSPSNKVTEKGKDVELRCDPISGHTALYWYRQSLGQGLEFLIYFQGNSAPDKSGLPSDRFSAERTGGSVSTLTIQRTQQEDSAVYLCASSLAGSYEQYFGPGTRLTVT.